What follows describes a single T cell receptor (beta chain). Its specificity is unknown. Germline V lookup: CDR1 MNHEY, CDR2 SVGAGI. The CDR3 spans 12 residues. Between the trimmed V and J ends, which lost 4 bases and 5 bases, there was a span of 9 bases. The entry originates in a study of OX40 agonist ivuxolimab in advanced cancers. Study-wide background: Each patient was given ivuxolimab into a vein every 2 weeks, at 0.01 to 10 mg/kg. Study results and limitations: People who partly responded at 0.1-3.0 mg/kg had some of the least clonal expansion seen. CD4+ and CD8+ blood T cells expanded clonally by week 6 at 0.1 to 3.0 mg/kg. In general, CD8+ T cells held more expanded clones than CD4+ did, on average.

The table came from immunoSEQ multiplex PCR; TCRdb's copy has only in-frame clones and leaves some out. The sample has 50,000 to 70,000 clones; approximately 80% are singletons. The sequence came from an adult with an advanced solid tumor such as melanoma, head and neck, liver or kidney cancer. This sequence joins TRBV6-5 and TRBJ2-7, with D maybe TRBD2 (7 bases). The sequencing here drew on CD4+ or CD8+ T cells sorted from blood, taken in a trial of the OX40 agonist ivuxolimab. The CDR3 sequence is CASSWGGNEQYF. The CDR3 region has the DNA TGTGCCAGCAGTTGGGGGGGCAACGAGCAGTACTTC.